These 26 T cell receptor beta chains came from one sample sequenced in a study of T cells in Graves' hyperthyroidism and ophthalmopathy. RNA transcripts served as the template for amplifying TCR beta CDR3 regions. TCR CDR3 underwent first-round RT-PCR with the HTBI primer set. TCRdb re-called the multiplex PCR reads through MiXCR, storing one row per CDR3 protein. The sample lists about 720,000 distinct CDR3 sequences; around 17% were seen once. The sample taken for sequencing was blood. All receptors come from a man younger than 30 with Graves' hyperthyroidism.

Ten or more counts support this clonotype. The rearrangement uses TRBV28 and TRBJ2-7, with D hard to call. Trimming removed 3 bases from V and 4 bases from J, with 7 bases in between. Germline V gives CDR1 MDHEN, CDR2 SYDVKM. The CDR3 consists of 12 residues. The CDR3 region has the DNA TGTGCCAGCAGTTTCACCTGGTACGAGCAGTACTTC. Protein sequence: CASSFTWYEQYF.

This rearrangement joins TRBV15 to TRBJ2-3, with D hard to call. Germline V gene data show CDR1 as LNHNV and CDR2 as YYDKDF (reference sequence). The CDR3 is made up of 17 amino acids. Deletions cut 2 bases from V and 0 bases from J, with 15 bases between. Written as DNA, the CDR3 is TGTGCCACCAGCAGAAAACCCCCGAGCCCTAGCACAGATACGCAGTATTTT. Translation: CATSRKPPSPSTDTQYF.

The sample holds a few counts of this clonotype. The chain uses TRBV6-2 or TRBV6-3 and TRBJ1-5; D unresolved. Trimming left V 4 bases short and J 3 bases short, with 10 bases between. CDR1 MNHEY and CDR2 SVGEGT come from the germline V gene. The CDR3 has 14 amino acids. The CDR3 protein is CASSSGVLNQPQHF. CDR3 bases: TGTGCCAGCAGTTCTGGGGTCCTCAATCAGCCCCAGCATTTT.

V is TRBV12-3 or TRBV12-4 and J is TRBJ2-7; 10 bases agree with TRBD2. The CDR3 is 14 residues long. The trim removed 6 bases at V and 3 bases at J, leaving 5 bases unmatched. The chain's CDR3 is CASSRTSGVYEQYF. In nucleotides, the CDR3 is TGTGCCAGCAGCAGGACTAGCGGAGTCTACGAGCAGTACTTC.

This clonotype was seen many times. V and J are TRBV27 and TRBJ2-1; 8 bases are a match to TRBD1. The CDR3 is made up of 14 amino acids. CDR1 is MNHEY, CDR2 SMNVEV, per germline (reference sequence). The ends lost 5 bases at V and 5 bases at J; junction bases unmatched: 5. The CDR3 bases are TGTGCCAGCAGTCAGGGACAGGCCAACAATGAGCAGTTCTTC. Amino acid sequence: CASSQGQANNEQFF.

In this sample, this clonotype turned up many times. V usage is TRBV29-1 and J usage is TRBJ2-7; D is ambiguous. The CDR3 extends over 10 amino acids. Trimming cost V 8 bases and J 2 bases, with 7 bases left between them. Germline values: CDR1 SQVTM, CDR2 ANQGSEA. The CDR3 DNA reads as TGCAGCACGGGCCCCTACGAGCAGTACTTC. The encoded protein is CSTGPYEQYF.

About this clonotype itself: Being one base from a much bigger clone, this may be a read error. The rearrangement joins TRBV6-1 to TRBJ1-1; tentative D call: TRBD1 (5 bases). Per the germline V gene, CDR1 is MNHNS and CDR2 is SASEGT. The CDR3 spans 15 residues. CDR3: CVSGPPGTENTEAFF. CDR3 DNA: TGTGTCAGCGGCCCGCCCGGGACGGAAAACACTGAAGCTTTCTTT.

In its sample, this clonotype was seen many times. V is TRBV2 and J is TRBJ1-2; TRBD1 is a possible D gene (5 bases). The CDR3 consists of 14 residues. The ends were cut back, 6 bases at V and 5 bases at J, with 16 bases in the middle. Germline-derived CDR1 and CDR2 are SNHLY and FYNNEI. This CDR3 reads CASRAGTELYGYTF. CDR3 bases: TGTGCCAGCAGAGCCGGGACTGAACTTTATGGCTACACCTTC.

J is TRBJ1-4 and V is TRBV19, with 8 bases lining up with TRBD1. The CDR3 length is 16 residues. V was clipped by 5 bases and J by 5 bases; unmatched bases: 10. CDR1 is LNHDA and CDR2 is SQIVND in the germline V gene (reference sequence). The CDR3 nucleotides are TGTGCCAGTAGTCCCAAAAAGTGGGACAGGAATGAAAAACTGTTTTTT. Translating it yields CASSPKKWDRNEKLFF.

A note on this clonotype: A single base separates this from a much larger clone, so it may be a read error. The chain links TRBV2 to TRBJ2-3; tentatively, D is TRBD2 (6 bases). V was trimmed by 11 bases and J by 11 bases, leaving 17 bases between them. This CDR3 region has 11 residues. Germline CDR1 reads SNHLY; CDR2 reads FYNNEI. Here the CDR3 DNA reads TGTGCCGGCGGGATCTCTAGTGGGCAGTATTTT. This codes for CAGGISSGQYF.

The sample holds many counts of this clonotype. The genes are TRBV7-9 and TRBJ2-2; TRBD2 aligns across 7 bases. CDR1 SEHNR and CDR2 FQNEAQ come from the germline V gene (reference sequence). V was clipped by 5 bases and J by 2 bases; unmatched bases: 5. There are 15 residues in the CDR3. The CDR3 DNA sequence: TGTGCCAGCAGCCCTGGACTAGGAAACACCGGGGAGCTGTTTTTT. Its protein is CASSPGLGNTGELFF. Full variable domain (outside the CDR3, taken from reference TRBV7-9 and TRBJ2-2): DTGVSQNPRHKITKRGQNVTFRCDPISEHNRLYWYRQTLGQGPEFLTYFQNEAQLEKSRLLSDRFSAERPKGSFSTLEIQRTEQGDSAMYLCASSPGLGNTGELFFGEGSRLTVL.

This clonotype has ten or more counts. V and J are TRBV11-1 and TRBJ1-2; the match to TRBD1 covers 9 bases. Germline CDR1 SGHAT, CDR2 FQDESV (reference sequence). CDR3 length: 14 residues. The junction had 9 bases not matched to a gene; V was cut back by 5 bases and J by 8 bases. The CDR3 nucleotides are TGTGCCAGCAGCGCGGGACAGGGATCGTCGGGCTACACCTTC. It codes for CASSAGQGSSGYTF.

This clonotype was recorded many times. CDR3 DNA sequence: TGTGCCTGGAGTGGGGGACTGAGGGAGACCCAGTACTTC. Protein: CAWSGGLRETQYF. The chain has TRBV30 and TRBJ2-5; D perhaps matches TRBD2 (6 bases). V was pared by 1 base and J by 5 bases, with 11 bases between. CDR3 length: 13 amino acids. The germline V gene has CDR1 GTSNPN and CDR2 SVGIG (reference sequence).

This clonotype was counted a few times. V usage is TRBV19 and J usage is TRBJ2-2; TRBD1 aligns across 10 bases. Germline V CDR1 and CDR2: LNHDA, SQIVND (reference sequence). CDR3 length equals 12 residues. V dropped 11 bases and J dropped 7; count of bases not matched to a gene: 4. The chain's CDR3 is CAGTGENGELFF. The CDR3 nucleotides read TGTGCCGGGACAGGGGAGAACGGGGAGCTGTTTTTT.

This chain uses TRBV5-6 with TRBJ2-4; D is ambiguous. With 2 bases removed from V and 5 bases from J, the gap between germline ends came to 5 bases. CDR3 length: 12 amino acids. Germline assignment: CDR1 SGHDT and CDR2 YYEEEE. DNA of the CDR3: TGTGCCAGCAGCTTCCTGCAAAACATTCAGTACTTC. Its protein is CASSFLQNIQYF.

There are many counts of this clonotype. The V and J genes are TRBV7-9 and TRBJ2-1, with TRBD2 matching 7 bases. The J segment lost 8 bases and the V segment lost 5 bases, leaving 9 bases of the junction unmatched. This CDR3 has 14 amino acids. In germline, CDR1 is SEHNR, CDR2 FQNEAQ (reference sequence). Here the CDR3 DNA reads TGTGCCAGCAGCCCTGGACTAGGAGGGCATGAGCAGTTCTTC. Translating it yields CASSPGLGGHEQFF.

This clonotype was counted at least ten times. The chain combines TRBV27 with TRBJ2-7, with 12 bases lining up with TRBD2. The germline gives CDR1 MNHEY, CDR2 SMNVEV (reference sequence). CDR3 length: 15 residues. V trimming: 8 bases; J trimming: 2 bases; junction bases outside the gene matches: 7. In DNA, the CDR3 is TGTGCCAGCTCTACGAGGACTAGCGGGGCCTACGAGCAGTACTTC. Translation gives CASSTRTSGAYEQYF.

This clonotype was seen ten or more times. DNA for the CDR3: TGTGCCAGCAGTTACTTAATATTCCGGGATCCTCTGAGGGGAACTGAAGCTTTCTTT. Protein sequence: CASSYLIFRDPLRGTEAFF. The J gene is TRBJ1-1, the V gene TRBV6-5, with D tentatively TRBD1 (5 bases). Trimming removed 1 base from V and 5 bases from J, with 26 bases in between. Germline values: CDR1 MNHEY, CDR2 SVGAGI. The CDR3 totals 19 residues.

The table lists this clonotype with many counts. This chain links TRBV30 with TRBJ1-5; D is ambiguous. V lost 1 base, J lost 3 bases, and 10 bases lay in between. The CDR3 contains 14 residues. Germline CDR1 is GTSNPN and CDR2 is SVGIG (reference sequence). CDR3 region: CAWSETEANQPQHF. CDR3 bases: TGTGCCTGGAGTGAGACGGAAGCCAATCAGCCCCAGCATTTT.

The CDR3 coding sequence is TGTGCCATCAGCGCGGGAACCCCAGATACGCAGTATTTT. It encodes CAISAGTPDTQYF. This chain connects TRBV10-3 to TRBJ2-3, with D perhaps matching TRBD2 (6 bases). Germline CDR1 reads ENHRY; CDR2 reads SYGVKD. The CDR3 loop spans 13 amino acids. V gave up 6 bases and J gave up 4 bases, with 11 bases separating them.

The chain has TRBV27 and TRBJ2-2; 8 bases match TRBD1. Looked up from germline, CDR1 is MNHEY and CDR2 is SMNVEV (reference sequence). The V and J ends lost 2 bases and 8 bases, in that order; junction bases with no gene match: 10. This CDR3 has 16 amino acids. The CDR3 bases are TGTGCCAGCAGTTTAACGACAGGGGCCCTGGGGGGGGAGCTGTTTTTT. Protein product: CASSLTTGALGGELFF.

Turning to this clonotype: This may arise from a read error, as a much more abundant clone is one base away. The rearrangement joins TRBV16 to TRBJ1-2; D unresolved. V was shortened by 3 bases and J by 0 bases, with 14 bases between the two germline ends. This CDR3 has 16 amino acids. CDR1 is KGHSY, CDR2 FQNENV, per germline. The CDR3 protein is CASSHFWQASNYGYTF. The CDR3 DNA is TGTGCCAGCAGCCATTTTTGGCAGGCCTCTAACTATGGCTACACCTTC.

This sequence joins TRBV19 and TRBJ2-7; TRBD2 agrees at 10 bases. Trimming at V came to 3 bases and at J to 5 bases, leaving 1 base not matched to a gene. From germline, CDR1 is LNHDA and CDR2 SQIVND (reference sequence). There are 13 residues in the CDR3. The CDR3: CASSILAGDEQYF. The CDR3 DNA sequence: TGTGCCAGTAGTATTCTAGCGGGAGACGAGCAGTACTTC.

This clonotype was seen repeatedly, ten times or more. The chain is built from TRBV6-2 or TRBV6-3 and TRBJ2-4, with TRBD2 identical over 8 bases. CDR3 length: 13 amino acids. V gave up 4 bases and J gave up 13 bases; unmatched junction bases: 9. CDR1 MNHEY and CDR2 SVGEGT come from the germline V gene. CDR3 sequence (DNA): TGTGCCAGCAGTTCTGCGCGGGAGGCCCTACAGTACTTC. As protein: CASSSAREALQYF.

The chain recombines TRBV12-3 or TRBV12-4 with TRBJ2-7; D is unclear. Trimming pared 5 bases from V and 2 bases from J, leaving 16 bases between. This CDR3 comprises 15 residues. The CDR3 coding sequence is TGTGCCAGCAGTCCACGGTGGGGTTCAACCTACGAGCAGTACTTC. Residues: CASSPRWGSTYEQYF.

This clonotype was detected ten times or more. J is TRBJ2-7 and V is TRBV20-1; weak D call: TRBD1 (5 bases). This CDR3 region has 12 residues. The germline gives CDR1 DFQATT, CDR2 SNEGSKA (reference sequence). With 3 bases removed from V and 4 bases from J, the gap between germline ends came to 10 bases. The CDR3 DNA sequence: TGCAGTGCTAGCCCCCAGGGATACGAGCAGTACTTC. Translated, it gives CSASPQGYEQYF.